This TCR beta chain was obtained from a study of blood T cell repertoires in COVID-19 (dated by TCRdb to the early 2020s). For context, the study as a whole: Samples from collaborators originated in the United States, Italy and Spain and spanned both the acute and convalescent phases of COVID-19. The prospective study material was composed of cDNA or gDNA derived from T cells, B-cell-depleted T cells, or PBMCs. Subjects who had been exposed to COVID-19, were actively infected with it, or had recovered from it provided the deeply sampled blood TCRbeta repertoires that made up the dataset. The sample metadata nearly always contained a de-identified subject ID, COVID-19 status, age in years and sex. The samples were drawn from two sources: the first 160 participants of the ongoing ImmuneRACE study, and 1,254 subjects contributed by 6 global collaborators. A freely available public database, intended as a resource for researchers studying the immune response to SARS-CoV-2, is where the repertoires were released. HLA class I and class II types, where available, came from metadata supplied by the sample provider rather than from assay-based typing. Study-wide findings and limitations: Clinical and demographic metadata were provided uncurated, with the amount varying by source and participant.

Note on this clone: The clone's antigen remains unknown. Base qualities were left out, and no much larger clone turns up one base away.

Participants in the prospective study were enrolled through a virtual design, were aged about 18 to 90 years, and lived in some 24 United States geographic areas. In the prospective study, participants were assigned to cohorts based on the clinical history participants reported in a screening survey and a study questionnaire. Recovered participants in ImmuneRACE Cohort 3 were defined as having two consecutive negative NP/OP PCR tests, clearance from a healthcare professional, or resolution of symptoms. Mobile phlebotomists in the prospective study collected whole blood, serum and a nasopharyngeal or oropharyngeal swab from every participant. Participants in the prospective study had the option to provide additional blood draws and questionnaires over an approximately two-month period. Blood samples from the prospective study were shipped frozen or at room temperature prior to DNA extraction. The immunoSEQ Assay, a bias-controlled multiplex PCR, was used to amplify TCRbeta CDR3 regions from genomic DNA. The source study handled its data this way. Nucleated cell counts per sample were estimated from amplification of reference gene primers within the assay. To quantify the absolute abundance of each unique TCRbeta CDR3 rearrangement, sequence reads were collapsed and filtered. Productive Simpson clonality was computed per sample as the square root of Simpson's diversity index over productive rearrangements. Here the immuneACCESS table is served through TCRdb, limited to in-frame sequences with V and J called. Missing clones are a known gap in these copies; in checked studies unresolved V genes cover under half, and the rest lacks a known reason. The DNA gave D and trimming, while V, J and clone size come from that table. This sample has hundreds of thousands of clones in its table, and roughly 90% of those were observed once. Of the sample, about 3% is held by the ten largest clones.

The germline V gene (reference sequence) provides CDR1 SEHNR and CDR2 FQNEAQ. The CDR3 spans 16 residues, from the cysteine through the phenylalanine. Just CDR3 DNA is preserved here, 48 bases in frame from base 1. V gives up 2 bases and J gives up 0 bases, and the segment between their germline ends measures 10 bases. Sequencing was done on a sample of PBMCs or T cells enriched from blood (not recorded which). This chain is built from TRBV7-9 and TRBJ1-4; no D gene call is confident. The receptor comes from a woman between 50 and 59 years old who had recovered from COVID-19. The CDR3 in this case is CASSLLGGATNEKLFF. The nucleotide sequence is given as TGTGCCAGCAGCTTATTGGGCGGGGCAACTAATGAAAAACTGTTTTTT.